These 25 T cell receptor beta chains were sequenced from one sample in a study of blood T cell repertoires in COVID-19. Assay: immunoSEQ multiplex PCR; the TCRdb copy retains only in-frame clones and omits some. This sample yields roughly 200,000 clones, of which roughly 87% are seen a single time; 10% to 15% belongs to the top ten. Input material: peripheral blood. These receptors all come from a woman younger than 30 who had recovered from COVID-19.

The CDR3 DNA follows: TGTGCCACCAGTGATTACCCTATTGGGACTAGAGATACGCAGTATTTT. Protein sequence: CATSDYPIGTRDTQYF. This chain connects TRBV24-1 to TRBJ2-3, with 8 bases lining up with TRBD2. Germline V CDR1 and CDR2: KGHDR, SFDVKD. The CDR3 runs to 16 residues. V was clipped by 2 bases and J by 5 bases; unmatched bases: 8.

This chain uses TRBV5-3 with TRBJ2-7, with TRBD2 identical over 11 bases. TRBV5-3 is sorted into the ORF group, with uncertain function. CDR3 length: 15 residues. With V trimmed by 0 bases and J by 2 bases, 1 base remained unmatched. CDR3 sequence: CARSLGLAGPYEQYF. Here the CDR3 DNA reads TGTGCCAGAAGCTTGGGACTAGCGGGACCCTACGAGCAGTACTTC.

This clone was seen only a few times. The chain carries TRBV7-2 and TRBJ1-2, with TRBD1 matching over 7 bases. CDR3 length: 15 residues. J lost 8 bases, V lost 5 bases, and 14 bases had no gene match. Germline CDR1 and CDR2: SGHTA and FQGNSA. The CDR3 DNA reads TGTGCCAGCAGCACTCGGACAGGACCGAGGGGAGGCTACACCTTC. It is translated as CASSTRTGPRGGYTF.

This clone was seen repeatedly, ten times or more. This sequence joins TRBV6-2 or TRBV6-3 and TRBJ2-3, with D maybe TRBD2 (5 bases). The germline V gene encodes CDR1 MNHEY and CDR2 SVGEGT. The CDR3 covers 13 residues. V lost 5 bases and J 8 bases, leaving 14 bases between the germline ends. CDR3 sequence reads: CASSEEAEGTQYF. CDR3 bases: TGTGCCAGCAGTGAGGAGGCTGAGGGTACGCAGTATTTT.

A single count supports this clone. The chain has TRBV19 and TRBJ2-1; D is perhaps TRBD2 (6 bases). Germline V gives CDR1 LNHDA, CDR2 SQIVND (reference sequence). The CDR3 consists of 16 residues. The V and J ends lost 6 bases and 4 bases respectively, with 19 bases between them. Here the CDR3 DNA reads TGTGCCAGTAGGACCAATAGCGGCAAAAGGTACAATGAGCAGTTCTTC. Encoded protein: CASRTNSGKRYNEQFF.

This clone was detected many times. Additional DNA sequences in this sample encode the identical CDR3. This sequence joins TRBV2 and TRBJ1-1, with TRBD1 matching over 9 bases. V was clipped by 7 bases and J by 6 bases; unmatched bases: 12. The CDR3 covers 15 residues. In germline, CDR1 is SNHLY, CDR2 FYNNEI. CDR3 in DNA: TGTGCCAGCACCCCGGGACAGGGTACGAGCCCTGAAGCTTTCTTT. This gives the protein CASTPGQGTSPEAFF. Using reference TRBV2 and TRBJ1-1 for the parts outside the CDR3, the full variable domain is EPEVTQTPSHQVTQMGQEVILRCVPISNHLYFYWYRQILGQKVEFLVSFYNNEISEKSEIFDDQFSVERPDGSNFTLKIRSTKLEDSAMYFCASTPGQGTSPEAFFGQGTRLTVV.

The chain joins TRBV7-3 to TRBJ2-2; tentatively, D is TRBD2 (6 bases). The CDR3 sequence is 17 residues long. V was shortened by 0 bases and J by 8 bases, with 19 bases between the two germline ends. The germline V gene has CDR1 SGHTA and CDR2 FQGTGA. CDR3 in amino acids: CASSLTSGLLGTGELFF. The DNA for the CDR3 is TGTGCCAGCAGCTTAACGTCAGGACTACTTGGGACGGGGGAGCTGTTTTTT.

The rearrangement links TRBV11-2 to TRBJ2-7, with 7 nucleotides matching TRBD1. This CDR3 is 14 amino acids long. J lost 3 bases, V lost 5 bases, and 7 bases had no gene match. Germline V gives CDR1 SGHAT, CDR2 FQNNGV. This chain's CDR3 is CASSVSGQIYEQYF. The CDR3 DNA follows: TGTGCCAGCAGCGTCTCGGGACAGATCTACGAGCAGTACTTC.

The chain combines TRBV6-5 with TRBJ2-2; TRBD1 might be the D (5 bases). The CDR3 covers 14 residues. V lost 6 bases and J 5 bases, leaving 13 bases between the germline ends. The germline V gene has CDR1 MNHEY and CDR2 SVGAGI. The CDR3 coding sequence is TGTGCCAGCAGAGCTAACAGGTTGACCGGGGAGCTGTTTTTT. Translation: CASRANRLTGELFF.

The chain links TRBV5-1 to TRBJ2-6; TRBD1 agrees at 11 bases. This CDR3 is built from 16 residues. Per the germline V gene, CDR1 is SGHRS and CDR2 is YFSETQ. The V and J ends lost 3 bases and 2 bases, in that order; junction bases with no gene match: 1. The CDR3 spells CASSWTGGAGANVLTF. The CDR3 DNA is TGCGCCAGCAGCTGGACAGGGGGCGCTGGGGCCAACGTCCTGACTTTC.

V gene TRBV19 combines with J gene TRBJ2-2, with TRBD1 matching 7 bases. The germline gives CDR1 LNHDA, CDR2 SQIVND (reference sequence). CDR3 length: 18 amino acids. V trimming: 4 bases; J trimming: 2 bases; junction bases outside the gene matches: 13. The CDR3 coding sequence is TGTGCCAGTAGTAGAACGTTAACCGGGACAGCTAACACCGGGGAGCTGTTTTTT. Translated: CASSRTLTGTANTGELFF.

The V and J genes are TRBV24-1 and TRBJ2-1, with TRBD1 matching over 10 bases. This CDR3 contains 15 residues. Trimming removed 3 bases from V and 8 bases from J; junction bases left unmatched: 6. Germline V CDR1 and CDR2: KGHDR, SFDVKD. This chain's CDR3 is CATSDPGQGGDEQFF. DNA of the CDR3: TGTGCCACCAGTGATCCCGGACAGGGGGGGGATGAGCAGTTCTTC.

This chain links TRBV30 with TRBJ2-2; a weak D match, TRBD2 (5 bases). This CDR3 has 15 residues. V lost 5 bases to trimming and J lost 3 bases, with 16 bases between them. Germline CDR1 and CDR2: GTSNPN and SVGIG (reference sequence). In DNA form, the CDR3 reads TGTGCCTGGGTCCGGGATCTACTATACACCGGGGAGCTGTTTTTT. This translates into CAWVRDLLYTGELFF.

This rearrangement joins TRBV29-1 to TRBJ2-7; TRBD1 aligns across 8 bases. The CDR3 length is 14 residues. V lost 5 bases and J lost 0; bases outside the gene matches: 6. The germline V gene encodes CDR1 SQVTM and CDR2 ANQGSEA. In nucleotides, the CDR3 is TGCAGCGTTTGGGACAGGCCGAGCTCCTACGAGCAGTACTTC. Translation: CSVWDRPSSYEQYF.

The V gene is TRBV27, the J gene TRBJ2-7, with TRBD1 as a possible D gene (6 bases). Germline assignment: CDR1 MNHEY and CDR2 SMNVEV (reference sequence). V lost 5 bases to trimming and J lost 0 bases, with 11 bases between them. CDR3 size: 14 residues. The CDR3: CASSPGQSSYEQYF. Here the CDR3 DNA reads TGTGCCAGCAGTCCGGGACAAAGCTCCTACGAGCAGTACTTC.

The V gene is TRBV27, the J gene TRBJ1-2; D is unresolved. CDR3 size: 14 residues. Per the germline V gene, CDR1 is MNHEY and CDR2 is SMNVEV (reference sequence). The V and J ends lost 4 bases and 3 bases respectively, with 12 bases between them. CDR3: CASSSYEGYYGYTF. The CDR3 nucleotides are TGTGCCAGCAGTTCCTACGAGGGTTACTATGGCTACACCTTC.

In nucleotides, the CDR3 is TGTGCCAGCAGTTACTCGGGGACAGGTCGTTCACCCCTCCACTTT. It encodes CASSYSGTGRSPLHF. The V gene is TRBV6-5, the J gene TRBJ1-6; the match to TRBD1 covers 8 bases. CDR3 length: 15 amino acids. The germline gives CDR1 MNHEY, CDR2 SVGAGI. V lost 0 bases and J lost 9; bases outside the gene matches: 4.

V usage is TRBV6-2 or TRBV6-3 and J usage is TRBJ2-7; 9 bases fit TRBD2. Germline CDR1 is MNHEY and CDR2 is SVGEGT. V dropped 4 bases and J dropped 1; count of bases not matched to a gene: 5. The length of the CDR3 is 15 residues. The CDR3 coding sequence is TGTGCCAGCAGTTTTTGGCGGGAGGGTTCCTACGAGCAGTACTTC. It is translated as CASSFWREGSYEQYF.

The gene calls are TRBV14 and TRBJ2-3, with D tentatively TRBD1 (6 bases). The CDR3 extends over 16 amino acids. Germline CDR1 is SGHDN and CDR2 is FVKESK. The ends were cut back, 4 bases at V and 2 bases at J, with 16 bases in the middle. CDR3 region: CASSPSSGVLTDTQYF. The CDR3 region has the DNA TGTGCCAGCAGCCCCAGTTCAGGGGTCCTCACAGATACGCAGTATTTT.

This chain links TRBV19 with TRBJ2-1; D gene unclear. Germline CDR1 reads LNHDA; CDR2 reads SQIVND (reference sequence). V was trimmed by 3 bases and J by 0 bases, leaving 12 bases between them. The CDR3 extends over 16 amino acids. The CDR3 sequence: CASSILPSGSYNEQFF. CDR3 sequence (DNA): TGTGCCAGTAGTATCCTGCCTTCCGGCTCCTACAATGAGCAGTTCTTC.

The chain recombines TRBV7-2 with TRBJ2-3, with D perhaps TRBD1 (6 bases). Germline V gene lookup returns CDR1 SGHTA and CDR2 FQGNSA. Trimming shortened V by 5 bases and J by 6 bases, and 12 bases separated the two germline ends. The CDR3 is 13 residues long. CDR3 protein: CASSIQGFDTQYF. The CDR3 region has the DNA TGTGCCAGCAGCATACAGGGATTCGATACGCAGTATTTT.

Of note for this clone: This CDR3 is also generated by other DNA sequences in the sample. J is TRBJ2-5 and V is TRBV30; D is possibly TRBD1 (6 bases). CDR3 length equals 12 residues. Germline assignment: CDR1 GTSNPN and CDR2 SVGIG (reference sequence). Between the trimmed V and J ends, which lost 0 bases and 5 bases, there was a span of 7 bases. CDR3 sequence reads: CAWSVRGETQYF. The DNA for the CDR3 is TGTGCCTGGAGTGTCAGGGGTGAGACCCAGTACTTC.

The rearrangement joins TRBV11-2 to TRBJ2-1; 10 nucleotides align to TRBD2. From germline, CDR1 is SGHAT and CDR2 FQNNGV. CDR3 size: 15 residues. Trimming took 5 bases from V and 5 from J; bases not matched to a gene: 6. This CDR3 reads CASSDLAGGNNEQFF. The DNA of the CDR3 is TGTGCCAGCAGCGACTTAGCGGGGGGTAACAATGAGCAGTTCTTC. Full variable domain (remainder filled in from reference TRBV11-2 and TRBJ2-1): EAGVAQSPRYKIIEKRQSVAFWCNPISGHATLYWYQQILGQGPKLLIQFQNNGVVDDSQLPKDRFSAERLKGVDSTLKIQPAKLEDSAVYLCASSDLAGGNNEQFFGPGTRLTVL.

The chain is built from TRBV4-3 and TRBJ2-1; 9 bases are shared with TRBD2. CDR3 length: 16 residues. The V gene's germline CDR1 is LGHNA and CDR2 YSLEER. V was clipped by 0 bases and J by 9 bases; unmatched bases: 9. In nucleotides, the CDR3 is TGCGCCAGCAGCCAAGATCTAGGAGCGGGAGGACGTGAGCAGTTCTTC. As protein: CASSQDLGAGGREQFF.

V gene TRBV19 combines with J gene TRBJ1-5; TRBD1 matches at 9 bases. The CDR3 consists of 16 residues. The junction had 5 bases not matched to a gene; V was cut back by 1 base and J by 4 bases. Germline V gene data show CDR1 as LNHDA and CDR2 as SQIVND (reference sequence). The CDR3 spells CASSIVTGQGNQPQHF. CDR3 bases: TGTGCCAGTAGTATAGTTACGGGACAGGGTAATCAGCCCCAGCATTTT.